The source of this T cell receptor (beta chain) is a study of T cells in Graves' hyperthyroidism and ophthalmopathy. Study information: Staff took peripheral blood when the initial diagnosis was made, before any treatment began. Study-wide points: The model predicted ophthalmopathy a median approximately 6.3 months before onset.

Amplification of TCR beta CDR3 regions was performed using RNA transcripts as template. First-round RT-PCR with HTBI primers amplified the TCR CDR3 region. TCRdb reanalysed the multiplex PCR reads using MiXCR and keeps one entry per CDR3 protein. The sample shows around 370,000 distinct CDR3 sequences, less than 20% of them seen only once. Those patients with uncontrolled infection, other autoimmune disease, pregnancy or lactation were excluded. Using 10 ml of fresh peripheral blood, PBMCs were prepared. V was trimmed by 4 bases and J by 0 bases, leaving 10 bases between them. Germline lookup yields CDR1 SGHRS and CDR2 YFSETQ. This CDR3 contains 14 residues. This clonotype has a count of ten or more. No antigen is known for it.

Sequenced input: blood. V is TRBV5-1 and J is TRBJ1-1; TRBD1 is a possible D gene (6 bases). The sequence was obtained from a man between 18 and 29 years old with Graves' ophthalmopathy. The CDR3: CASSRDRLNTEAFF. The DNA for the CDR3 is TGCGCCAGCAGCCGTGACAGGCTGAACACTGAAGCTTTCTTT.